These 13 T cell receptor beta chains came from one sample sequenced in a study of radiotherapy plus CTLA-4 blockade in lung cancer. Produced via immunoSEQ multiplex PCR; TCRdb's table is partial and in-frame only. The sample consists of some 48,000 clones, 86% of them appearing once. Sequences were derived from peripheral blood, sampled from a patient treated with radiotherapy plus ipilimumab. The receptors derive from a human donor with non-small cell lung cancer that progressed on radiotherapy plus ipilimumab. Some clones in this sample may be carry-over from other donors' samples.

V usage is TRBV11-2 and J usage is TRBJ2-3, with 10 nucleotides matching TRBD1. The CDR3 runs to 16 residues. Germline lookup yields CDR1 SGHAT and CDR2 FQNNGV. Trimming cost V 4 bases and J 5 bases; bases outside gene matches: 9. This chain's CDR3 is CASSSWGTGVKDTQYF. CDR3 nucleotides: TGTGCCAGCAGCTCATGGGGGACAGGGGTGAAAGATACGCAGTATTTT.

The chain combines TRBV7-9 with TRBJ2-1; 7 bases match TRBD2. CDR3 length: 14 amino acids. In germline, CDR1 is SEHNR, CDR2 FQNEAQ (reference sequence). The junction had 5 bases not matched to a gene; V was cut back by 2 bases and J by 7 bases. The CDR3 loop reads CASSLMRELNEQFF. The DNA for the CDR3 is TGTGCCAGCAGCTTAATGCGGGAGTTAAATGAGCAGTTCTTC.

The chain recombines TRBV2 with TRBJ2-7; TRBD2 matches at 7 bases. V was pared by 2 bases and J by 3 bases, with 1 base of the junction left unmatched. The length of the CDR3 is 13 residues. CDR1 is SNHLY and CDR2 is FYNNEI in the germline V gene. In DNA form, the CDR3 reads TGTGCCAGCAGTGAACGGGAGGACTACGAGCAGTACTTC. Protein product: CASSEREDYEQYF.

The chain combines TRBV6-1 with TRBJ2-7, with TRBD1 matching over 9 bases. Germline loops: CDR1 MNHNS, CDR2 SASEGT. The CDR3 runs to 14 residues. J lost 2 bases, V lost 5 bases, and 4 bases had no gene match. CDR3 in amino acids: CASSFGDRAYEQYF. DNA for the CDR3: TGTGCCAGCAGTTTCGGGGACAGGGCCTACGAGCAGTACTTC.

This clone was seen a few times. The chain joins TRBV6-5 to TRBJ2-5; 8 nucleotides agree with TRBD2. The CDR3 length is 15 residues. Trimming removed 2 bases from V and 3 bases from J; junction bases left unmatched: 5. In germline, CDR1 is MNHEY, CDR2 SVGAGI. The CDR3 DNA reads as TGTGCCAGCAGTTACCTCAGCGGGAGCGAAGAGACCCAGTACTTC. It codes for CASSYLSGSEETQYF.

This chain connects TRBV7-2 to TRBJ1-5, with D perhaps TRBD1 (5 bases). The CDR3 contains 18 residues. V lost 1 base and J lost 0, with 16 bases in between. CDR1 is SGHTA, CDR2 FQGNSA, per germline. The CDR3 loop reads CASSLETAFSYSNQPQHF. In DNA form, the CDR3 reads TGTGCCAGCAGCTTAGAGACAGCCTTTTCTTATAGCAATCAGCCCCAGCATTTT.

The chain uses TRBV10-2 and TRBJ2-1; D is possibly TRBD1 (5 bases). Germline CDR1 reads WSHSY; CDR2 reads SAAADI. Trimming took off 6 bases at V and 8 bases at J, with 17 bases between the two ends. The CDR3 is made up of 14 amino acids. CDR3 sequence (DNA): TGCGCCAGCAGCCGTGACATGCAGGGCTATGAGCAGTTCTTC. Residues: CASSRDMQGYEQFF.

The CDR3 region has the DNA TGTGCCAGCAGTTTGGGGCAGTATGGCTACACCTTC. It codes for CASSLGQYGYTF. V and J are TRBV28 and TRBJ1-2, with D perhaps matching TRBD1 (5 bases). This CDR3 region has 12 residues. Deletions cut 3 bases from V and 5 bases from J, with 7 bases between. The germline CDR1 and CDR2 sequences are MDHEN and SYDVKM.

The chain couples TRBV7-2 to TRBJ2-5; tentative D call: TRBD2 (6 bases). The CDR3 covers 16 residues. CDR1 and CDR2 (germline): SGHTA, FQGNSA. Deletions cut 1 base from V and 7 bases from J, with 19 bases between. The CDR3 DNA is TGTGCCAGCAGCTTAGTTGGACTACTTTTGGAGGGGACCCAGTACTTC. Protein sequence: CASSLVGLLLEGTQYF.

J is TRBJ1-5 and V is TRBV5-1; D is ambiguous. V lost 1 base and J lost 1, with 3 bases in between. The CDR3 runs to 13 residues. CDR1 is SGHRS, CDR2 YFSETQ, per germline. The DNA of the CDR3 is TGCGCCAGCAGCTTGAGCAGCAATCAGCCCCAGCATTTT. Amino acids: CASSLSSNQPQHF.

The chain combines TRBV10-2 with TRBJ1-4; D might be TRBD1 (6 bases). The V end lost 0 bases, the J end lost 7 bases, and 12 bases lay between the germline ends. The CDR3 spans 15 residues. The germline V gene has CDR1 WSHSY and CDR2 SAAADI. CDR3 sequence reads: CASSESWTETEKLFF. For the CDR3, the DNA is TGCGCCAGCAGTGAGTCGTGGACAGAAACTGAAAAACTGTTTTTT.

In DNA form, the CDR3 reads TGCGCCAGCAGCCAAAGGGGGAACACTGAAGCTTTCTTT. As protein: CASSQRGNTEAFF. This chain connects TRBV4-1 to TRBJ1-1; maybe TRBD1 (5 bases). Trimming removed 2 bases from V and 1 base from J, with 5 bases in between. Germline-derived CDR1 and CDR2 are MGHRA and YSYEKL. CDR3 length equals 13 residues.

The chain carries TRBV27 and TRBJ1-4; D is undetermined. Trimming removed 3 bases at V and 7 bases at J, with 3 bases between. Germline values: CDR1 MNHEY, CDR2 SMNVEV (reference sequence). The CDR3 covers 11 residues. CDR3 nucleotide sequence: TGTGCCAGCAGTTTCGGTGAAAAACTGTTTTTT. Its translation is CASSFGEKLFF.